The 4 T cell receptor beta chains listed next were all sequenced from one sample in a study of T cell changes during pregnancy in multiple sclerosis. The repertoire was sequenced with immunoSEQ multiplex PCR; TCRdb's copy has only in-frame clones and lacks some. Of roughly 80,000 clones in the sample, 92% were seen once. The source material was peripheral blood, sampled before pregnancy. The receptors were sampled from a female donor with multiple sclerosis, enrolled in a pregnancy study.

This chain uses TRBV2 with TRBJ2-3, with D possibly matching TRBD1 (6 bases). Germline CDR1 reads SNHLY; CDR2 reads FYNNEI. The length of the CDR3 is 14 residues. The germline V and J ends were trimmed by 2 bases and 3 bases, with 9 bases remaining between them. CDR3 bases: TGTGCCAGCAGTGAAAACAGGGAAACAGATACGCAGTATTTT. It translates to CASSENRETDTQYF.

V is TRBV19 and J is TRBJ2-7, with 10 bases fitting TRBD1. The CDR3 covers 15 residues. The germline V gene has CDR1 LNHDA and CDR2 SQIVND (reference sequence). The V segment lost 2 bases and the J segment 2 bases; nucleotides outside the gene matches: 3. The chain's CDR3 is CASSITGQGAYEQYF. The CDR3 DNA is TGTGCCAGTAGTATAACCGGACAGGGGGCCTACGAGCAGTACTTC.

The CDR3 loop is CASSFTGMNTEAFF. DNA of the CDR3: TGTGCCAGCAGTTTCACAGGGATGAACACTGAAGCTTTCTTT. The rearrangement joins TRBV28 to TRBJ1-1; D is perhaps TRBD1 (6 bases). CDR1 is MDHEN, CDR2 SYDVKM, per germline. V lost 3 bases, J lost 0 bases, and 8 bases lay in between. CDR3 length: 14 residues.

The CDR3 loop reads CASTKSSGRGGNEQFF. CDR3 in DNA: TGTGCCAGCACGAAATCGAGCGGGAGGGGGGGCAATGAGCAGTTCTTC. The chain is built from TRBV2 and TRBJ2-1; 10 nucleotides match TRBD2. The trim removed 7 bases at V and 6 bases at J, leaving 12 bases unmatched. The CDR3 runs 16 residues. CDR1 is SNHLY and CDR2 is FYNNEI in the germline V gene.